Listed below are T cell receptor beta chains from one sample, sequenced in a study of blood T cell repertoires in COVID-19. The data were produced by immunoSEQ multiplex PCR, yet TCRdb's version contains in-frame clones alone and is incomplete. The data show around 300,000 clones, with approximately 89% seen just once and 1.9% held by the top ten. The sample consisted of PBMCs or T cells enriched from blood (not recorded which). The receptors shown here come from a woman between 55 and 75 years old who had recovered from COVID-19. Each CDR3 is given with its conserved first and last residue. The D gene is left open where the match is weak. Where a row states a size, it is once, few, many or the class of an expanded clone; other rows omit it.

length	V	size	D	J	DNA	CDR3
14	TRBV6-6	once	.	TRBJ1-5	TGTGCCAGCAGGCGACAACTTAGCAATCAGCCCCAGCATTTT	CASRRQLSNQPQHF
17	TRBV28	.	TRBD1	TRBJ1-5	TGTGCCAGCAGCGCTCAACAGGGGACGGGGAGCAATCAGCCCCAGCATTTT	CASSAQQGTGSNQPQHF
13	TRBV28	.	.	TRBJ1-2	TGTGCCAGCAGTTTTCAGGGTTTGGATGGCTACACCTTC	CASSFQGLDGYTF
16	TRBV28	.	.	TRBJ1-3	TGTGCCAGCATGGGTGGAAACAGGGCGTCAGGAAACACCATATATTTT	CASMGGNRASGNTIYF
13	TRBV5-1	.	.	TRBJ1-1	TGCGCCAGCAGCTACGGACAGAACACTGAAGCTTTCTTT	CASSYGQNTEAFF
12	TRBV5-1	.	.	TRBJ2-3	TGCGCCAGCGGACAAGACGCGGATACGCAGTATTTT	CASGQDADTQYF
14	TRBV7-9	few	.	TRBJ2-1	TGTGCCAGCAGCTTAGCGGGAGAAGGCAATGAGCAGTTCTTC	CASSLAGEGNEQFF
15	TRBV5-1	.	TRBD1	TRBJ1-1	TGCGCCAGCAGCCGGACAGGGGGCGAGTACACTGAAGCTTTCTTT	CASSRTGGEYTEAFF
14	TRBV5-6	.	TRBD1	TRBJ2-2	TGTGCCAGCCTGACAGGGACGAGGACCGGGGAGCTGTTTTTT	CASLTGTRTGELFF
14	TRBV10-3	.	.	TRBJ1-4	TGTGCCATCAGACAGGACAGCACTAATGAAAAACTGTTTTTT	CAIRQDSTNEKLFF
14	TRBV2	once	TRBD2	TRBJ2-7	TGTGCCAGCAGCCTTAACGGGGGGGCCGGCGAGCAGTACTTC	CASSLNGGAGEQYF
16	TRBV5-8	.	.	TRBJ2-7	TGTGCCAGCAGCCCACCACTCCAGGGTCCTCCGGGCGAGCAGTACTTC	CASSPPLQGPPGEQYF
16	TRBV3-1/TRBV3-2	once	TRBD1	TRBJ2-2	TGTGCCAGCAGCCAAATGGACAGGGGCTTCACCGGGGAGCTGTTTTTT	CASSQMDRGFTGELFF
13	TRBV7-9	.	.	TRBJ1-1	TGTGCCAGTAAGACAGGCATGAACACTGAAGCTTTCTTT	CASKTGMNTEAFF
16	TRBV7-9	.	.	TRBJ2-1	TGTGCCAGCAGCTCTATCAGGGGCGGCTCCTACAATGAGCAGTTCTTC	CASSSIRGGSYNEQFF